This TCR beta chain was sequenced for a study of blood T cell repertoires in COVID-19 (dated by TCRdb to 2020 to 2021). Broadly, across the study: The collaborator samples originated in the United States, Italy and Spain and spanned the acute and convalescent phases of COVID-19. The prospective study material was composed of cDNA or gDNA derived from T cells, B-cell-depleted T cells, or PBMCs. Subjects who had been exposed to COVID-19, were actively infected with it, or had recovered from it provided the deeply sampled blood TCRbeta repertoires that made up the dataset. The repertoires were made available in a free public database intended to serve as a resource for research on the immune response to SARS-CoV-2. Samples were obtained from the ongoing ImmuneRACE study (first 160 participants) and from 1,200 or so subjects provided by 6 global collaborators. A de-identified subject ID, COVID-19 status, age in years and sex were almost always included in the sample metadata. Where HLA class I and class II types were available, the types were taken from metadata supplied by the sample provider, not from assay-based typing. General findings and caveats noted by the study authors: How much clinical and demographic metadata was included differed by source and by participant, and the metadata was provided uncurated.

A note on this clone: Its cognate antigen has yet to be identified. One base away there is no much larger clone; base qualities are not given.

The immunoSEQ Assay, a bias-controlled multiplex PCR, was used to amplify TCRbeta CDR3 regions from genomic DNA. In the original analysis: The number of nucleated cells in each sample was estimated from the amplification of reference gene primers within the assay. To quantify the absolute abundance of each unique TCRbeta CDR3 rearrangement, sequence reads were collapsed and filtered. Productive Simpson clonality was computed per sample as the square root of Simpson's diversity index over productive rearrangements. The immuneACCESS repertoire file appears here via TCRdb, limited to in-frame rearrangements. These files lack a portion of the clones; in checked studies, under half of the deficit traces to unresolved V genes, and the cause of the others is not known. That table furnishes V, J and clone size, whereas the DNA furnished D and trimming. Across this sample there are tens of thousands of clones, with 90% to 95% seen only once. In total, the top ten clones hold around 9.1% of the sample.

Inclusive of the bounding cysteine and phenylalanine, the CDR3 is 17 residues long. Kept here is only the CDR3 DNA, which spans 51 bases and is read in frame from base 1. The CDR1 and CDR2 encoded by the germline V gene are MDHEN and SYDVKM. V is pared back by 6 bases and J by 8 bases, with 25 bases lying between the germline termini. Whole blood was collected in K2EDTA tubes by collaborating institutions according to the institutions' own protocols. For TCRbeta analysis, collaborators shipped samples in one of three forms: frozen whole blood, isolated PBMCs, or DNA extracted from either of those sample types.

This chain is built from TRBV28 and TRBJ1-4; D gene: possibly TRBD1, on 5 matching bases. The source is a human donor in a cohort sampled during active COVID-19. Material for sequencing was peripheral blood. CDR3 sequence: CASSPLRGRGGGEKLFF. The DNA sequence follows: TGTGCCAGCAGCCCACTTAGGGGACGGGGCGGGGGAGAAAAACTGTTTTTT.